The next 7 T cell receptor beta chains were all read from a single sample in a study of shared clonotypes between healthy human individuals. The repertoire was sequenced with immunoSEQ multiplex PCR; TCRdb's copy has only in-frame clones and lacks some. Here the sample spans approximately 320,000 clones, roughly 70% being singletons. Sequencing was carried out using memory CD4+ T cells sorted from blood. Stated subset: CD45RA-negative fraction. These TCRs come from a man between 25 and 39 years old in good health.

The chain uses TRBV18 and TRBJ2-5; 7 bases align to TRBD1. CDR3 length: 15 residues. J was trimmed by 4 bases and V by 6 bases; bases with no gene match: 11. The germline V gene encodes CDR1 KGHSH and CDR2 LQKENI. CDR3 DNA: TGTGCCAGCTCGCCTCGAAAGGACAGGCCAGAGACCCAGTACTTC. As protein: CASSPRKDRPETQYF.

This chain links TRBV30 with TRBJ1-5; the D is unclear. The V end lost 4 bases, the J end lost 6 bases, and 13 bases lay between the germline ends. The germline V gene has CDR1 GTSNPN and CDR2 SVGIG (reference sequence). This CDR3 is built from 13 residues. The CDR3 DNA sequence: TGTGCCTGGAATAAGAGAGGGATTCAGCCCCAGCATTTT. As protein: CAWNKRGIQPQHF.

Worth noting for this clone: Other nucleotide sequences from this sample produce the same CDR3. The CDR3 loop reads CASSPQSYEQYF. The CDR3 DNA follows: TGTGCCAGCAGCCCCCAGTCCTACGAGCAGTACTTC. The V and J genes are TRBV7-2 and TRBJ2-7; D gene uncertain. V lost 5 bases and J lost 1, with 6 bases in between. The CDR3 loop spans 12 amino acids. Germline V gene lookup returns CDR1 SGHTA and CDR2 FQGNSA.

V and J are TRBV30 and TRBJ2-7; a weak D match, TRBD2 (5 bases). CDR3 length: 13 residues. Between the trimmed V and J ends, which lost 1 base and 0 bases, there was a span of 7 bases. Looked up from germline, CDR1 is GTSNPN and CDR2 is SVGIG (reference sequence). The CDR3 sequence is CAWSGGVSYEQYF. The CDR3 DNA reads TGTGCCTGGAGTGGGGGAGTCTCCTACGAGCAGTACTTC.

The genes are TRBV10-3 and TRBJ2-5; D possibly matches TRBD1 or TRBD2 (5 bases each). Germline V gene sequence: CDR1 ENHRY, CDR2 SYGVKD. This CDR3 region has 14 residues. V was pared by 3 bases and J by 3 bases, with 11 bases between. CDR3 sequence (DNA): TGTGCCATCAGTGATGTGCTGGGGGAAGAGACCCAGTACTTC. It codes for CAISDVLGEETQYF.

This CDR3 reads CASSLGLTTYNEQFF. The CDR3 region has the DNA TGTGCCAGCAGCCTGGGACTGACAACCTACAATGAGCAGTTCTTC. This chain uses TRBV28 with TRBJ2-1, with D maybe TRBD2 (6 bases). Trimming shortened V by 6 bases and J by 2 bases, and 14 bases separated the two germline ends. Germline CDR1 reads MDHEN; CDR2 reads SYDVKM. The CDR3 sequence is 15 residues long.

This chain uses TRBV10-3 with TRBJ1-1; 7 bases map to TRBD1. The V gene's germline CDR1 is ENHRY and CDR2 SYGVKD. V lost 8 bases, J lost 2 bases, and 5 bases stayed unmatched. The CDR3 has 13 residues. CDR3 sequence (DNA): TGTGCCATCGGAGAGGGGGCCAACACTGAAGCTTTCTTT. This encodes CAIGEGANTEAFF.